This entry describes one T cell receptor (beta chain). These data come from a study of glioma-infiltrating T cells. Germline assignment: CDR1 SGHTA and CDR2 FQGNSA. The ends lost 5 bases at V and 6 bases at J; junction bases unmatched: 6. The CDR3 spans 15 residues. Amplification of TCR alpha and beta CDR3 regions from RNA used iRepertoire nested multiplex PCR. A single record per CDR3 protein comes from TCRdb applying MiXCR to the multiplex PCR reads. The repertoire holds more than 300,000 distinct CDR3 sequences, with roughly two fifths as singletons. J is TRBJ2-2 and V is TRBV7-2, with 10 bases that match TRBD1. The sequenced sample was glioma tissue, nonneoplastic brain tissue, or PBMCs (not recorded which). The sequence was collected from a human donor with low-grade glioma or glioblastoma, undergoing nonglioma brain surgery, or in good health (not recorded which). DNA for the CDR3: TGTGCCAGCAGCCAAGTGGGGACAGGGGCCGGGGAGCTGTTTTTT. It encodes CASSQVGTGAGELFF.